This TCR beta chain was sequenced during a study of CD8+ T cells in alopecia areata. Study-wide points: Only a single nonresponder existed, so baseline CD8+ expansion links stay unclear.

Investigators isolated RNA and reverse transcribed it into cDNA to act as the sequencing template. Produced via immunoSEQ multiplex PCR; TCRdb's table is partial and in-frame only. The table records some 220,000 clones, roughly 56% of them present only once. As regards this clone: Its specificity is unknown.

Specified treatment: oral pan-JAK inhibitor, 5-10 mg twice daily. Sorting separated CD4+ and CD8+ T cells out of PBMCs. This sample comprised CD4+ T cells sorted from blood, obtained at week 4, from a patient treated with tofacitinib. The source of this sequence is a human donor with alopecia areata.

The CDR3 loop reads CASSVVGTSGAEPSTDTQYF. The CDR3 bases are TGTGCCAGCAGCGTAGTCGGGACTAGCGGGGCGGAGCCCTCCACAGATACGCAGTATTTT. This chain uses TRBV9 with TRBJ2-3, with TRBD2 matching over 13 bases. V lost 0 bases, J lost 2 bases, and 12 bases stayed unmatched. Germline V gives CDR1 SGDLS, CDR2 YYNGEE. CDR3 length: 20 amino acids.